This TCR beta chain was documented in a study of blood T cell repertoires in COVID-19. The overall study: Sites across the United States, Italy and Spain contributed samples from acute and convalescent COVID-19.

The cohort comprised adults aged about 18 to 90 years residing in about two dozen US areas. There are 12 residues in the CDR3. Between the trimmed V and J ends, which lost 5 bases and 5 bases, there was a span of 10 bases. Germline CDR1 MDHEN, CDR2 SYDVKM. Per the original methods: Quantification of nucleated cells was approximated via reference gene primer amplification. The assay was immunoSEQ multiplex PCR, and TCRdb's table has in-frame clones only and misses some. From that table come the V and J calls and clone size; the DNA was used to work out D and trimming. The repertoire holds fewer than 400,000 clones, with roughly 86% as singletons.

This clonotype originated in a woman younger than 45 who had recovered from COVID-19. This chain joins TRBV28 and TRBJ2-7; D call uncertain. The source material was PBMCs or T cells enriched from blood (not recorded which). The CDR3: CASSRPLDEQYF. CDR3 in DNA: TGTGCCAGCAGTCGACCCCTAGACGAGCAGTACTTC. Full variable domain (rest looked up from reference TRBV28 and TRBJ2-7): DVKVTQSSRYLVKRTGEKVFLECVQDMDHENMFWYRQDPGLGLRLIYFSYDVKMKEKGDIPEGYSVSREKKERFSLILESASTNQTSMYLCASSRPLDEQYFGPGTRLTVT.